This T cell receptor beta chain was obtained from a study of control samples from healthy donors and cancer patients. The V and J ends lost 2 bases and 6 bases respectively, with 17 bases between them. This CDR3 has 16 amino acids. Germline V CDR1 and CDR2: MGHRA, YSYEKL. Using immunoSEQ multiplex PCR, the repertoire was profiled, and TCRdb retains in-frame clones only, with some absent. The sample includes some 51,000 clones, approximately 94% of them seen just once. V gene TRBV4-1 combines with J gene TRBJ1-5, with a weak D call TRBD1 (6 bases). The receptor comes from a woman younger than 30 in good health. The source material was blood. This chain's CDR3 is CASSQPLGGRTQPQHF. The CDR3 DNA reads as TGCGCCAGCAGCCAACCTCTCGGGGGGCGCACTCAGCCCCAGCATTTT.